This T cell receptor beta chain was obtained from a study of low-dose radiotherapy and immunotherapy resistance in tumors. Specified time point: before trial treatment. Covering alpha and beta chains, TRAV- and TRBV-specific primers were used for the first-strand cDNA. The authors amplified TCRs for around 20 PCR cycles with a constant-region primer and a V-primer adapter. TCRdb recomputed calls from the reads with MiXCR, one row per CDR3 protein. The sample holds about 82,000 distinct CDR3 sequences; over 15% are singletons and the top ten take 5% to 6.5%. This clonotype was counted at least ten times. This receptor was obtained from a male donor with prostate cancer. This specimen consisted of PBMCs, obtained before treatment.

CDR3 DNA sequence: TGTGGTGGCGGGAGAGGGAATGAGCAGTTCTTC. Its protein product is CGGGRGNEQFF. The chain combines TRBV30 with TRBJ2-1, with TRBD2 matching 7 bases. The CDR3 extends over 11 amino acids. CDR1 GTSNPN and CDR2 SVGIG come from the germline V gene (reference sequence).